The clone carrying this T cell receptor (beta chain) was observed a few times. Its antigen is unknown. Trimming left V 5 bases short and J 3 bases short, with 14 bases between. CDR1 and CDR2 from the germline V gene are MNHEY and SVGEGT. The length of the CDR3 is 15 residues. The data are from a study of T cell repertoires in cytomegalovirus infection. Study-wide points: It was HLA-C-restricted CMV-specific TCR beta clonotypes that dominated the response ex vivo.

Using its own MiXCR run on the reads, TCRdb lists one record per CDR3 protein. Here the sample spans hundreds of thousands of distinct CDR3 sequences, approximately 31% being singletons. The chain combines TRBV6-2 or TRBV6-3 with TRBJ2-1, with a tentative D call TRBD1 (6 bases). The clonotype originates from a human donor in good health (CMV status not recorded). Some clones in this sample may be carry-over from other donors' samples. The input for sequencing was cultured CD8+ T cells from PBMCs, taken from culture after CMV antigen stimulation. CDR3 sequence: CASSLQGSNYNEQFF. DNA of the CDR3: TGTGCCAGCAGTCTGCAGGGGAGTAACTACAATGAGCAGTTCTTC.